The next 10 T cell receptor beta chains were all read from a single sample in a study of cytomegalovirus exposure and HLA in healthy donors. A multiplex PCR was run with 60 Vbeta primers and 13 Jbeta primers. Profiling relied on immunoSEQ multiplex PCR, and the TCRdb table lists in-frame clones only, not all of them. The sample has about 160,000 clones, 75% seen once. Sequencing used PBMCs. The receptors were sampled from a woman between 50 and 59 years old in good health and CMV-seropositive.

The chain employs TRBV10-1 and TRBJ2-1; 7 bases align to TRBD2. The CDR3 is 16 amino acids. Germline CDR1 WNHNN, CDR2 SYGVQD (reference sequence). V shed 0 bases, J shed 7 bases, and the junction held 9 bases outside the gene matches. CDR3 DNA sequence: TGCGCCAGCAGTGAGTCTAAAGCGGGGTTCGGTAATGAGCAGTTCTTC. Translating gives CASSESKAGFGNEQFF.

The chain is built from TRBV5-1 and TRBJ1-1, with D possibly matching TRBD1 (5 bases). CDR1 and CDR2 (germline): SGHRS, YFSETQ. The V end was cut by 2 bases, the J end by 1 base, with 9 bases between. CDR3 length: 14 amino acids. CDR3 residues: CASSLVGANTEAFF. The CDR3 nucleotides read TGCGCCAGCAGCTTAGTTGGGGCGAACACTGAAGCTTTCTTT.

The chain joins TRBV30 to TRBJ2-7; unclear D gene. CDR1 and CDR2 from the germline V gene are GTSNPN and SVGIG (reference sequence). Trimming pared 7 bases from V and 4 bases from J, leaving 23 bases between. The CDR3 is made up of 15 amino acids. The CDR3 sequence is CAFFFKQKAAYEQYF. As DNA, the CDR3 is TGTGCCTTTTTTTTCAAGCAGAAGGCGGCATACGAGCAGTACTTC.

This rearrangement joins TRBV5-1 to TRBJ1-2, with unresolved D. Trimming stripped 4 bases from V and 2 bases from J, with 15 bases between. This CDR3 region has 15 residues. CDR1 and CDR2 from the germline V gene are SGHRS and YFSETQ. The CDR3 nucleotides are TGCGCCAGCAGCCTATTGGTTGGTGCCAACTATGGCTACACCTTC. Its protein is CASSLLVGANYGYTF.

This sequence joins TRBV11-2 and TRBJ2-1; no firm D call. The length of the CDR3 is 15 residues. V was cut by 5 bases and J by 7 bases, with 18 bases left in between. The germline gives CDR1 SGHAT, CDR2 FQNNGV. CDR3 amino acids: CASSVERKVLNEQFF. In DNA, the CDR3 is TGTGCCAGCAGCGTCGAGCGCAAAGTACTTAATGAGCAGTTCTTC.

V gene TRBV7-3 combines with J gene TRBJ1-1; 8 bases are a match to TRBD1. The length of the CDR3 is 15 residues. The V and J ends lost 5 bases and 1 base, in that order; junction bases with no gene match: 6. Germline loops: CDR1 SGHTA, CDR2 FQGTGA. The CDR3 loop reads CASSPQGARNTEAFF. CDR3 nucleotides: TGTGCCAGCAGCCCCCAGGGGGCTCGGAACACTGAAGCTTTCTTT. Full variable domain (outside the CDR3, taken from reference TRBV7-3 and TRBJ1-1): GAGVSQTPSNKVTEKGKYVELRCDPISGHTALYWYRQSLGQGPEFLIYFQGTGAADDSGLPNDRFFAVRPEGSVSTLKIQRTERGDSAVYLCASSPQGARNTEAFFGQGTRLTVV.

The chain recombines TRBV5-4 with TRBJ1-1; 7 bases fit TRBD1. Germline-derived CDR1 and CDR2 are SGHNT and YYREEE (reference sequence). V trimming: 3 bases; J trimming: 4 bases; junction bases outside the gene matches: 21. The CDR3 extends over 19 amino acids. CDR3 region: CASSSYGRGGRVWSTEAFF. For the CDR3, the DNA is TGTGCCAGCAGCTCATATGGTAGAGGGGGCAGGGTTTGGAGCACTGAAGCTTTCTTT. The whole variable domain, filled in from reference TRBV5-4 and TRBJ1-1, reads ETGVTQSPTHLIKTRGQQVTLRCSSQSGHNTVSWYQQALGQGPQFIFQYYREEENGRGNFPPRFSGLQFPNYSSELNVNALELDDSALYLCASSSYGRGGRVWSTEAFFGQGTRLTVV.

CDR3 loop: CASRSGGGSETQYF. The CDR3 DNA is TGTGCCAGCAGATCTGGCGGGGGATCAGAGACCCAGTACTTC. The J gene is TRBJ2-5, the V gene TRBV2; 7 bases are a match to TRBD2. With 6 bases clipped from V and 4 bases from J, the junction kept 8 bases outside the gene matches. Germline V lookup: CDR1 SNHLY, CDR2 FYNNEI. The length of the CDR3 is 14 residues.

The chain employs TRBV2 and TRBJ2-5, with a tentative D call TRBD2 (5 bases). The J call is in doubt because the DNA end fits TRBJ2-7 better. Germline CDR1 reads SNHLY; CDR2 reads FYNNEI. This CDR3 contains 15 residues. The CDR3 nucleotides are TGTGCCAGCAGAGACATAAAACTAGTTGCTCACGAGCAGTACTTC. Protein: CASRDIKLVAHEQYF.

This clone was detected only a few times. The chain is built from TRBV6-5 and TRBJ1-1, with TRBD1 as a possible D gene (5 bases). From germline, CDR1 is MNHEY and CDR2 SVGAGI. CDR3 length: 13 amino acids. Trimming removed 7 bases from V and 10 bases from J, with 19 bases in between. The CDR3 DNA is TGTGCCAGCACCGACCCCCGGGGGTCAGTAGCTTTCTTT. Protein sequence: CASTDPRGSVAFF.